Sequencing of this T cell receptor beta chain was carried out in a study of blood T cell repertoires in COVID-19. Study background: Samples of COVID-19 (acute and convalescent) were obtained from the United States, Italy and Spain. The analysed material was cDNA or gDNA that came from T cells, B-cell-depleted T cells, or PBMCs.

Authors' processing steps: Estimation of nucleated cell counts was performed using reference gene primer amplification. Clones were sequenced by immunoSEQ multiplex PCR, and TCRdb holds only the in-frame ones, with some missing. Clonal size and the V and J genes are those of that table, whereas D and trimming came from the DNA. The sample has roughly 56,000 clones; more than 75% are singletons. The V and J ends lost 3 bases and 4 bases respectively, with 15 bases between them. The length of the CDR3 is 15 residues. Looked up from germline, CDR1 is SGHVS and CDR2 is FQNEAQ. The sequence was collected from a human donor in a cohort sampled during active COVID-19. Sequencing was carried out using peripheral blood. V gene TRBV7-8 combines with J gene TRBJ1-2; the D gene is possibly TRBD1 (6 bases). The CDR3 coding sequence is TGTGCCAGCAGCTTCACAGGGATTGGGGCCTATGGCTACACCTTC. Encoded protein: CASSFTGIGAYGYTF.